The rows below give T cell receptor beta chains drawn from one sample of a study of patients and donors after allogeneic stem cell transplantation. MiXCR was run by TCRdb on the RT-PCR reads, yielding one entry per CDR3 protein. The data show more than 850,000 distinct CDR3 sequences, 18% seen once. Input material: blood, either unsorted or a sorted T cell fraction (not recorded which). All receptors derive from a human donor who was either an allogeneic HSCT recipient or a stem cell or donor lymphocyte infusion donor (not recorded which). It is not recorded whose cells these are; they may come from a transplant donor. Each CDR3 is given with its conserved first and last residue. Fields, in order: CDR3 protein, CDR3 DNA, V gene, D gene, clone size, J gene. D genes are given only for firm matches. Expanded clones get a size class; other rows say once, few or many, or leave the size out.

CASSRVGTSGADTQYF | TGCGCCAGCAGCCGGGTCGGGACTAGCGGCGCAGATACGCAGTATTTT | TRBV5-1 | TRBD2 | . | TRBJ2-3
CASSGDRGLSTF | TGTGCCAGCAGTGGCGACAGGGGTTTATCCACCTTC | TRBV6-1 | TRBD1 | many | TRBJ1-2
CASSTRDEQFF | TGTGCCAGCAGCACTCGCGATGAGCAGTTCTTC | TRBV11-1 | . | . | TRBJ2-1
CASTLDVNIQYF | TGTGCCAGCACCTTGGACGTAAACATTCAGTACTTC | TRBV7-2 | . | few | TRBJ2-4
CASSPWTSGGALGANVLTF | TGTGCCAGCAGCCCTTGGACTAGCGGGGGGGCCTTGGGGGCCAACGTCCTGACTTTC | TRBV4-2 | TRBD2 | . | TRBJ2-6
CASSQDSSDQPQHF | TGCGCCAGCAGCCAAGACTCCTCGGATCAGCCCCAGCATTTT | TRBV5-1 | . | few | TRBJ1-5
CASSYSQDSSTEAFF | TGTGCCAGCAGTTACTCGCAGGACAGTAGCACTGAAGCTTTCTTT | TRBV6-5 | . | . | TRBJ1-1
CASSETGSGANVLTF | TGTGCCAGCAGTGAAACAGGCTCTGGGGCCAACGTCCTGACTTTC | TRBV2 | . | many | TRBJ2-6
CASTPRGRSTDTQYF | TGTGCCAGCACTCCTCGGGGGCGATCCACAGATACGCAGTATTTT | TRBV3-1 | . | few | TRBJ2-3
CASSQDRGHFSYEQYF | TGCGCCAGCAGCCAAGATCGGGGGCACTTCTCCTACGAGCAGTACTTC | TRBV4-1 | . | . | TRBJ2-7
CAWSLPGQGSIEQFF | TGTGCCTGGAGTCTTCCGGGACAGGGGAGTATTGAGCAGTTCTTC | TRBV30 | TRBD1 | . | TRBJ2-1
CASSFIAGDWTGELFF | TGTGCCAGCAGTTTCATAGCGGGAGATTGGACCGGGGAGCTGTTTTTT | TRBV12-3/TRBV12-4 | TRBD2 | few | TRBJ2-2
CASSSPGTVHYGYTF | TGTGCCAGCAGCTCCCCCGGGACGGTACACTATGGCTACACCTTC | TRBV7-9 | . | . | TRBJ1-2
CASSDWGREGNQPQHF | TGTGCCAGCAGTGATTGGGGCAGGGAGGGCAATCAGCCCCAGCATTTT | TRBV25-1 | . | few | TRBJ1-5
CASSGRATGWRRTEAFF | TGTGCCAGCAGTGGTAGAGCGACAGGGTGGCGGAGGACTGAAGCTTTCTTT | TRBV6-1 | TRBD1 | . | TRBJ1-1
CASSPRRNTNYGYTF | TGTGCCAGCAGCCCCAGACGGAATACTAACTATGGCTACACCTTC | TRBV3-1 | . | few | TRBJ1-2
CASSLTGGAIQYF | TGTGCCAGCAGCTTGACAGGGGGGGCAATTCAGTACTTC | TRBV7-9 | TRBD1 | . | TRBJ2-4
CATSDGGTGAQETQYF | TGTGCCACCAGTGACGGAGGGACAGGCGCTCAAGAGACCCAGTACTTC | TRBV24-1 | TRBD1 | . | TRBJ2-5
CATTKGQGKGYEQFF | TGTGCCACAACCAAGGGACAGGGTAAGGGGTATGAGCAGTTCTTC | TRBV19 | TRBD1 | . | TRBJ2-1
CASSLVASPNHRYEQYF | TGTGCCAGCAGCTTAGTGGCTTCCCCCAACCACCGCTACGAGCAGTACTTC | TRBV11-2 | . | few | TRBJ2-7
CATSREFGGSGYEQYF | TGTGCCACCAGCAGAGAGTTCGGCGGGAGTGGGTACGAGCAGTACTTC | TRBV15 | TRBD2 | . | TRBJ2-7
CASSHRERQPQHF | TGTGCCAGCAGCCACAGGGAGAGGCAGCCCCAGCATTTT | TRBV6-1 | . | few | TRBJ1-5
CASSFRGQGPGETQYF | TGCGCCAGCAGCTTCCGAGGACAGGGGCCTGGAGAGACCCAGTACTTC | TRBV5-1 | TRBD1 | . | TRBJ2-5
CASSSDRANYGYTF | TGCGCCAGCAGCTCGGACAGGGCTAACTATGGCTACACCTTC | TRBV5-1 | TRBD1 | . | TRBJ1-2
CSARDPASGGADTQYF | TGCAGTGCTAGAGATCCGGCTAGCGGGGGGGCCGATACGCAGTATTTT | TRBV20-1 | TRBD2 | . | TRBJ2-3
CASSLTLGLGEETQYF | TGTGCCAGCAGTTTAACCCTTGGACTAGGGGAAGAGACCCAGTACTTC | TRBV12-3/TRBV12-4 | TRBD2 | . | TRBJ2-5
CASSYRVGGPGTDTQYF | TGTGCCAGCAGTTATAGGGTTGGAGGGCCAGGCACAGATACGCAGTATTTT | TRBV6-2/TRBV6-3 | . | . | TRBJ2-3
CAISETSSNSYEQYF | TGTGCCATCAGTGAAACAAGTTCTAACTCCTACGAGCAGTACTTC | TRBV10-3 | . | few | TRBJ2-7
CSVGSYSYEQYF | TGCAGCGTTGGGTCATACTCCTACGAGCAGTACTTC | TRBV29-1 | . | many | TRBJ2-7
CASSHPGQILYEQYF | TGTGCCAGCAGCCATCCGGGACAGATATTATACGAGCAGTACTTC | TRBV7-9 | TRBD1 | . | TRBJ2-7
CASSLVPEAEAFF | TGTGCCAGCAGCTTAGTACCCGAAGCTGAAGCTTTCTTT | TRBV7-6 | . | few | TRBJ1-1
CASRLQGAGGTEAFF | TGTGCCAGCAGGCTCCAGGGGGCGGGGGGCACTGAAGCTTTCTTT | TRBV12-3/TRBV12-4 | TRBD1 | . | TRBJ1-1
CSVELGGFYGYTF | TGCAGCGTTGAACTTGGGGGGTTCTATGGCTACACCTTC | TRBV29-1 | . | many | TRBJ1-2
CASSPTGSSTDTQYF | TGTGCCAGCTCACCAACAGGGTCTAGCACAGATACGCAGTATTTT | TRBV18 | . | . | TRBJ2-3
CASSPDRANGYTF | TGTGCCAGCAGCCCCGACAGGGCCAATGGCTACACCTTC | TRBV6-6 | TRBD1 | few | TRBJ1-2
CAIMGETEAFF | TGTGCCATCATGGGGGAAACTGAAGCTTTCTTT | TRBV10-3 | . | many | TRBJ1-1
CASSSRAQPQHF | TGTGCCAGCAGCTCGAGGGCTCAGCCCCAGCATTTT | TRBV7-9 | . | many | TRBJ1-5
CASSMGQGGYEQYF | TGCGCCAGCAGCATGGGACAGGGAGGGTACGAGCAGTACTTC | TRBV5-1 | TRBD1 | . | TRBJ2-7
CASSPVSGTSGGTQYF | TGTGCCAGCAGCCCGGTCTCAGGTACTAGCGGGGGGACGCAGTATTTT | TRBV3-1 | TRBD2 | . | TRBJ2-3
CASTGEPNTGELFF | TGTGCCAGCACGGGCGAACCGAACACCGGGGAGCTGTTTTTT | TRBV2 | . | few | TRBJ2-2
CASSFVPGGHYEQYF | TGTGCCAGCAGTTTTGTCCCAGGGGGTCACTACGAGCAGTACTTC | TRBV27 | TRBD1 | . | TRBJ2-7
CASSVGLDRTNTEAFF | TGTGCCAGCAGTGTCGGGCTAGACAGGACGAACACTGAAGCTTTCTTT | TRBV12-3/TRBV12-4 | . | . | TRBJ1-1
CASSLIQGADSPLHF | TGCGCCAGCAGCTTGATCCAGGGGGCCGATTCACCCCTCCACTTT | TRBV5-1 | TRBD1 | few | TRBJ1-6
CSARETVTQETQYF | TGCAGTGCTAGGGAGACTGTAACCCAAGAGACCCAGTACTTC | TRBV20-1 | . | . | TRBJ2-5
CASSLDSPLTGTYYTGELFF | TGTGCCAGCAGCCTTGACAGTCCCCTTACCGGGACTTACTACACCGGGGAGCTGTTTTTT | TRBV12-3/TRBV12-4 | . | . | TRBJ2-2
CASSSPGGEFPNTGELFF | TGTGCCAGCAGCTCCCCGGGGGGAGAGTTCCCGAACACCGGGGAGCTGTTTTTT | TRBV7-8 | TRBD2 | few | TRBJ2-2
CARGGGGAVYF | TGTGCCAGAGGCGGGGGGGGCGCGGTGTACTTC | TRBV2 | TRBD2 | . | TRBJ2-4
CASSLRTGGVNEQFF | TGTGCCAGCAGTCTCCGGACAGGGGGCGTCAATGAGCAGTTCTTC | TRBV28 | TRBD1 | . | TRBJ2-1
CASSLAPYNEQFF | TGTGCCAGCAGCTTAGCGCCCTACAATGAGCAGTTCTTC | TRBV7-9 | . | many | TRBJ2-1
CSAAGQVWGYNEQFF | TGCAGTGCCGCGGGACAGGTTTGGGGCTACAATGAGCAGTTCTTC | TRBV20-1 | TRBD1 | few | TRBJ2-1
CASSFFSRGGNEQFF | TGTGCCAGCAGTTTTTTCTCTCGAGGTGGGAATGAGCAGTTCTTC | TRBV12-3/TRBV12-4 | . | . | TRBJ2-1
CASSLSYGTGNTGELFF | TGCGCCAGCAGCCTTTCCTACGGGACAGGGAACACCGGGGAGCTGTTTTTT | TRBV4-3 | TRBD1 | many | TRBJ2-2
CASSQPPPQPQHF | TGTGCCAGCAGTCAACCCCCCCCTCAGCCCCAGCATTTT | TRBV12-3/TRBV12-4 | . | many | TRBJ1-5